A selection of T cell receptor beta chains follows, all from one sample in a study of blood T cell repertoires in COVID-19. Assay used: immunoSEQ multiplex PCR; TCRdb lists only in-frame clones, some missing. The table lists 120,000 or so clones, almost 80% of them singletons. The sequencing sample was made of peripheral blood. These TCRs come from a woman older than 75 with active or convalescent COVID-19. CDR3s include the opening cysteine and the closing phenylalanine or tryptophan. Fields, in order: clone size, D gene, CDR3 length, V gene, J gene, CDR3 protein, CDR3 DNA. A D gene is named only where the DNA matches it firmly. Clone sizes are given selectively: once, few, many, or a class where the clone is expanded.

clone size: .; D gene: .; CDR3 length: 15; V gene: TRBV18; J gene: TRBJ2-4; CDR3 protein: CASSPDYTGIDIQYF; CDR3 DNA: TGTGCCAGCTCACCAGATTACACGGGGATAGACATTCAGTACTTC
clone size: .; D gene: .; CDR3 length: 14; V gene: TRBV29-1; J gene: TRBJ2-3; CDR3 protein: CSVVRWRDTDTQYF; CDR3 DNA: TGCAGCGTTGTGAGATGGCGGGACACAGATACGCAGTATTTT
clone size: .; D gene: .; CDR3 length: 13; V gene: TRBV4-1; J gene: TRBJ1-1; CDR3 protein: CASSKGTINEAFF; CDR3 DNA: TGCGCCAGCAGTAAGGGGACAATTAATGAAGCTTTCTTT
clone size: .; D gene: .; CDR3 length: 16; V gene: TRBV15; J gene: TRBJ1-4; CDR3 protein: CATSRDLAATNEKLFF; CDR3 DNA: TGTGCCACCAGCAGAGATCTAGCAGCAACTAATGAAAAACTGTTTTTT
clone size: .; D gene: TRBD2; CDR3 length: 17; V gene: TRBV5-4; J gene: TRBJ2-2; CDR3 protein: CASSAGLAGAVTGELFF; CDR3 DNA: TGTGCCAGCAGCGCCGGACTAGCGGGAGCGGTCACCGGGGAGCTGTTTTTT
clone size: .; D gene: TRBD2; CDR3 length: 17; V gene: TRBV7-9; J gene: TRBJ2-7; CDR3 protein: CASSYLGLAGPGGEQYF; CDR3 DNA: TGTGCCAGCAGCTATTTGGGACTAGCGGGTCCCGGAGGGGAGCAGTACTTC
clone size: .; D gene: .; CDR3 length: 16; V gene: TRBV14; J gene: TRBJ1-1; CDR3 protein: CASSQDGNWGVAEAFF; CDR3 DNA: TGTGCCAGCAGCCAAGACGGCAATTGGGGGGTCGCTGAAGCTTTCTTT
clone size: .; D gene: .; CDR3 length: 15; V gene: TRBV4-1; J gene: TRBJ1-2; CDR3 protein: CASSQGNRDHYGYTF; CDR3 DNA: TGCGCCAGCAGCCAAGGGAACAGGGACCACTATGGCTACACCTTC
clone size: .; D gene: .; CDR3 length: 16; V gene: TRBV15; J gene: TRBJ1-6; CDR3 protein: CATSRATGSYNSPLHF; CDR3 DNA: TGTGCCACCAGCAGAGCCACAGGGTCCTATAATTCACCCCTCCACTTT
clone size: .; D gene: TRBD2; CDR3 length: 16; V gene: TRBV25-1; J gene: TRBJ2-7; CDR3 protein: CASRGGGLAGVGEQYF; CDR3 DNA: TGTGCCAGCAGGGGTGGGGGACTAGCGGGAGTGGGCGAGCAGTACTTC
clone size: .; D gene: TRBD1; CDR3 length: 14; V gene: TRBV4-1; J gene: TRBJ2-7; CDR3 protein: CASSQKQGVYEQYF; CDR3 DNA: TGCGCCAGCAGCCAAAAACAGGGGGTATACGAGCAGTACTTC
clone size: few; D gene: .; CDR3 length: 13; V gene: TRBV5-1; J gene: TRBJ1-2; CDR3 protein: CASSLQGHYGYTF; CDR3 DNA: TGCGCCAGCAGTTTACAGGGCCACTATGGCTACACCTTC
clone size: .; D gene: .; CDR3 length: 14; V gene: TRBV23-1; J gene: TRBJ2-7; CDR3 protein: CASSPNGTAYEQYF; CDR3 DNA: TGCGCCAGCAGCCCCAATGGGACTGCGTACGAGCAGTACTTC
clone size: .; D gene: TRBD2; CDR3 length: 20; V gene: TRBV24-1; J gene: TRBJ2-1; CDR3 protein: CATSDRPGLAGGASYNEQFF; CDR3 DNA: TGTGCCACCAGTGATAGACCGGGACTAGCGGGAGGGGCGTCCTACAATGAGCAGTTCTTC
clone size: .; D gene: .; CDR3 length: 14; V gene: TRBV7-9; J gene: TRBJ2-3; CDR3 protein: CASSFGRSTDTQYF; CDR3 DNA: TGTGCCAGCAGCTTCGGCAGGAGCACAGATACGCAGTATTTT
clone size: .; D gene: TRBD2; CDR3 length: 15; V gene: TRBV7-9; J gene: TRBJ2-2; CDR3 protein: CASSFQREVSGELFF; CDR3 DNA: TGTGCCAGCAGCTTCCAGCGGGAGGTTTCCGGGGAGCTGTTTTTT
clone size: .; D gene: TRBD1; CDR3 length: 15; V gene: TRBV5-4; J gene: TRBJ1-2; CDR3 protein: CASSLPSQGAFGYTF; CDR3 DNA: TGTGCCAGCAGCTTACCTTCACAGGGGGCATTTGGCTACACCTTC
clone size: .; D gene: TRBD2; CDR3 length: 16; V gene: TRBV27; J gene: TRBJ2-1; CDR3 protein: CASSLLLGLAYNEQFF; CDR3 DNA: TGTGCCAGCAGTTTACTCCTGGGACTAGCCTACAATGAGCAGTTCTTC
clone size: .; D gene: TRBD2; CDR3 length: 15; V gene: TRBV4-3; J gene: TRBJ2-7; CDR3 protein: CASSPGRERIYEQYF; CDR3 DNA: TGCGCCAGCAGCCCCGGGCGGGAGAGGATCTACGAGCAGTACTTC
clone size: .; D gene: TRBD1; CDR3 length: 16; V gene: TRBV5-5; J gene: TRBJ1-4; CDR3 protein: CASSLAQGATNEKLFF; CDR3 DNA: TGTGCCAGCAGCTTGGCCCAGGGGGCGACTAATGAAAAACTGTTTTTT
clone size: .; D gene: .; CDR3 length: 16; V gene: TRBV27; J gene: TRBJ2-3; CDR3 protein: CASSLSAGMSTDTQYF; CDR3 DNA: TGTGCCAGCAGTTTATCCGCGGGAATGAGCACAGATACGCAGTATTTT
clone size: .; D gene: TRBD1; CDR3 length: 14; V gene: TRBV20-1; J gene: TRBJ2-5; CDR3 protein: CSASTGTGTQTQYF; CDR3 DNA: TGCAGTGCTAGTACCGGGACAGGGACGCAGACCCAGTACTTC
clone size: .; D gene: .; CDR3 length: 14; V gene: TRBV5-4; J gene: TRBJ1-1; CDR3 protein: CASNVGGLVTEAFF; CDR3 DNA: TGTGCCAGCAACGTTGGGGGCCTGGTCACTGAAGCTTTCTTT
clone size: .; D gene: TRBD1; CDR3 length: 15; V gene: TRBV15; J gene: TRBJ1-5; CDR3 protein: CATSRRTGAEQPQHF; CDR3 DNA: TGTGCCACCAGCAGAAGAACAGGGGCCGAACAGCCCCAGCATTTT
clone size: .; D gene: .; CDR3 length: 13; V gene: TRBV2; J gene: TRBJ1-2; CDR3 protein: CASENQGYYGYTF; CDR3 DNA: TGTGCCAGCGAGAACCAGGGGTACTATGGCTACACCTTC
clone size: .; D gene: .; CDR3 length: 14; V gene: TRBV4-1; J gene: TRBJ1-1; CDR3 protein: CASSQRYRPYEAFF; CDR3 DNA: TGCGCCAGCAGCCAAAGATACAGACCTTATGAAGCTTTCTTT
clone size: few; D gene: .; CDR3 length: 17; V gene: TRBV30; J gene: TRBJ1-1; CDR3 protein: CAWSVLRGVGSNTEAFF; CDR3 DNA: TGTGCCTGGAGTGTACTCAGGGGTGTAGGGTCTAACACTGAAGCTTTCTTT
clone size: .; D gene: TRBD2; CDR3 length: 14; V gene: TRBV2; J gene: TRBJ2-1; CDR3 protein: CASSGTSGTGEQFF; CDR3 DNA: TGTGCCAGCAGTGGTACTAGCGGGACCGGTGAGCAGTTCTTC
clone size: .; D gene: TRBD1; CDR3 length: 15; V gene: TRBV25-1; J gene: TRBJ2-7; CDR3 protein: CASSEVDRGWDEQYF; CDR3 DNA: TGTGCCAGCAGTGAGGTGGACAGGGGCTGGGACGAGCAGTACTTC
clone size: .; D gene: TRBD2; CDR3 length: 15; V gene: TRBV2; J gene: TRBJ2-5; CDR3 protein: CASSASLAGVETQYF; CDR3 DNA: TGTGCCAGCAGTGCCTCACTAGCGGGGGTAGAGACCCAGTACTTC
clone size: .; D gene: TRBD1; CDR3 length: 16; V gene: TRBV5-1; J gene: TRBJ2-3; CDR3 protein: CASSPLTGTGADTQYF; CDR3 DNA: TGCGCCAGCAGCCCCCTGACAGGGACGGGCGCAGATACGCAGTATTTT
clone size: .; D gene: .; CDR3 length: 14; V gene: TRBV7-8; J gene: TRBJ2-1; CDR3 protein: CASSLAPGYNEQFF; CDR3 DNA: TGTGCCAGCAGCTTAGCCCCCGGCTACAATGAGCAGTTCTTC
clone size: .; D gene: .; CDR3 length: 13; V gene: TRBV7-8; J gene: TRBJ1-2; CDR3 protein: CASSLAGAYGYTF; CDR3 DNA: TGTGCCAGCAGCTTAGCGGGAGCTTATGGCTACACCTTC
clone size: .; D gene: .; CDR3 length: 17; V gene: TRBV5-1; J gene: TRBJ1-4; CDR3 protein: CASSWPLGAGSGEKLFF; CDR3 DNA: TGCGCCAGCAGCTGGCCCCTCGGTGCAGGGTCCGGTGAAAAACTGTTTTTT
clone size: .; D gene: .; CDR3 length: 12; V gene: TRBV7-9; J gene: TRBJ1-2; CDR3 protein: CASSLRTDGYTF; CDR3 DNA: TGTGCCAGCAGCTTGCGGACAGATGGCTACACCTTC
clone size: .; D gene: TRBD2; CDR3 length: 17; V gene: TRBV3-1/TRBV3-2; J gene: TRBJ2-7; CDR3 protein: CASSPSGRLGGSYEQYF; CDR3 DNA: TGTGCCAGCAGTCCCAGCGGGAGGTTAGGGGGCTCCTACGAGCAGTACTTC
clone size: .; D gene: TRBD1; CDR3 length: 13; V gene: TRBV2; J gene: TRBJ2-7; CDR3 protein: CARRAGGRDEQYF; CDR3 DNA: TGTGCCCGCAGAGCAGGGGGCCGGGACGAGCAGTACTTC
clone size: many; D gene: .; CDR3 length: 17; V gene: TRBV3-1/TRBV3-2; J gene: TRBJ2-1; CDR3 protein: CASSKRGLQILYNEQFF; CDR3 DNA: TGTGCCAGCAGCAAAAGAGGCCTACAAATACTGTACAATGAGCAGTTCTTC
clone size: .; D gene: .; CDR3 length: 14; V gene: TRBV15; J gene: TRBJ2-7; CDR3 protein: CATSSRLVPYEQYF; CDR3 DNA: TGTGCCACCAGCTCCCGACTAGTCCCCTACGAGCAGTACTTC
clone size: .; D gene: .; CDR3 length: 14; V gene: TRBV2; J gene: TRBJ1-1; CDR3 protein: CASSEARLYTEAFF; CDR3 DNA: TGTGCCAGCAGTGAAGCGCGCCTGTACACTGAAGCTTTCTTT
clone size: .; D gene: TRBD1; CDR3 length: 15; V gene: TRBV5-1; J gene: TRBJ1-2; CDR3 protein: CASSSSPDRGRGYTF; CDR3 DNA: TGCGCCAGCAGCTCCTCTCCTGACAGGGGGCGAGGCTACACCTTC
clone size: .; D gene: .; CDR3 length: 14; V gene: TRBV30; J gene: TRBJ1-6; CDR3 protein: CAWSVRTFGSPLHF; CDR3 DNA: TGTGCCTGGAGTGTCCGGACATTTGGTTCACCCCTCCACTTT
clone size: .; D gene: .; CDR3 length: 12; V gene: TRBV2; J gene: TRBJ1-1; CDR3 protein: CAGRQQATEAFF; CDR3 DNA: TGTGCCGGAAGACAACAGGCCACTGAAGCTTTCTTT
clone size: .; D gene: .; CDR3 length: 16; V gene: TRBV4-2; J gene: TRBJ2-2; CDR3 protein: CASSQDAGWDTGELFF; CDR3 DNA: TGTGCCAGCAGCCAAGATGCGGGTTGGGACACCGGGGAGCTGTTTTTT
clone size: few; D gene: TRBD1; CDR3 length: 14; V gene: TRBV13; J gene: TRBJ2-7; CDR3 protein: CASSFRDRADEQYF; CDR3 DNA: TGTGCCAGCAGCTTCCGGGACAGGGCTGATGAGCAGTACTTC
clone size: .; D gene: .; CDR3 length: 14; V gene: TRBV5-1; J gene: TRBJ1-6; CDR3 protein: CASSPGAQGLPLHF; CDR3 DNA: TGCGCCAGCAGCCCCGGGGCCCAGGGGCTACCCCTCCACTTT
clone size: .; D gene: TRBD2; CDR3 length: 16; V gene: TRBV5-4; J gene: TRBJ2-7; CDR3 protein: CASSVGTSGNFYEQYF; CDR3 DNA: TGTGCCAGCAGCGTAGGGACTAGCGGAAATTTCTACGAGCAGTACTTC
clone size: .; D gene: TRBD2; CDR3 length: 11; V gene: TRBV19; J gene: TRBJ2-5; CDR3 protein: CASVGGETQYF; CDR3 DNA: TGTGCCAGCGTCGGGGGGGAGACCCAGTACTTC
clone size: .; D gene: .; CDR3 length: 19; V gene: TRBV5-4; J gene: TRBJ1-4; CDR3 protein: CASSRGGAGRLVTNEKLFF; CDR3 DNA: TGTGCCAGCAGCCGCGGGGGGGCGGGAAGGCTAGTGACTAATGAAAAACTGTTTTTT
clone size: .; D gene: .; CDR3 length: 15; V gene: TRBV7-6; J gene: TRBJ2-1; CDR3 protein: CASSFLAGSYNEQFF; CDR3 DNA: TGTGCCAGCAGCTTCTTGGCGGGCTCCTACAATGAGCAGTTCTTC